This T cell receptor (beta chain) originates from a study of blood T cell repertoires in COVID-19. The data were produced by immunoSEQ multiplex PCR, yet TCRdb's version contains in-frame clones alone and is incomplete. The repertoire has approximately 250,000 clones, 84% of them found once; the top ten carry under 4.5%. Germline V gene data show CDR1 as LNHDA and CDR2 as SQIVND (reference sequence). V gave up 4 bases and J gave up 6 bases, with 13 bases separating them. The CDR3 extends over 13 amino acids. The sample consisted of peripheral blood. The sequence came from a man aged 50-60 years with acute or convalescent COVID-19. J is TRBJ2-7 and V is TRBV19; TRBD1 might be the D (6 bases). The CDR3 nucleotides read TGTGCCAGTAGTACCGGGACAATGTCCGAGCAGTACTTC. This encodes CASSTGTMSEQYF.